Below, 24 T cell receptor beta chains from the same sample are listed, as sequenced in a study of Graves' ophthalmopathy and Graves' hyperthyroidism. Scientists amplified the TCR beta CDR3 regions from RNA transcripts. Second-round multiplex PCR followed a first-round RT-PCR using HTBI primers. From the multiplex PCR reads, TCRdb called clonotypes with MiXCR, one entry per CDR3 protein. The sample lists more than 1,000,000 distinct CDR3 sequences; about 36% were seen once. Sequencing was carried out using peripheral blood or thyroid tissue (not recorded which). These receptors were obtained from an adult man with Graves' hyperthyroidism.

A remark on this clonotype: Since a much larger clone is just one base distant, this may be a read error. The chain uses TRBV24-1 and TRBJ2-5, with TRBD2 as a possible D gene (5 bases). V was clipped by 4 bases and J by 5 bases, with 13 bases between them. This CDR3 is 14 amino acids long. Germline CDR1 and CDR2: KGHDR and SFDVKD. The CDR3 is CATSETRESETQYF. For the CDR3, the DNA is TGTGCCACCAGTGAAACTAGGGAGTCGGAGACCCAGTACTTC.

This clonotype has a count of ten or more. This CDR3 reads CASSLALDGQGGYTF. The DNA for the CDR3 is TGCGCCAGCAGCTTGGCCTTAGACGGACAGGGCGGCTACACCTTC. The chain carries TRBV5-1 and TRBJ1-2, with 8 bases aligning to TRBD1. J gave up 8 bases and V 0 bases, and 9 bases lay outside the gene matches. Looked up from germline, CDR1 is SGHRS and CDR2 is YFSETQ. The CDR3 spans 15 residues.

This clonotype was seen many times. J is TRBJ1-5 and V is TRBV10-3, with a weak D call TRBD1 (5 bases). The CDR3 totals 14 residues. The V gene lost 11 bases and the J gene lost 4 bases, with 18 bases spanning the gap. From germline, CDR1 is ENHRY and CDR2 SYGVKD. The CDR3 spells CAANGGVENQPQHF. DNA for the CDR3: TGTGCCGCCAATGGGGGGGTGGAAAATCAGCCCCAGCATTTT.

As concerns this clonotype: One end of the junction is discordant with germline, which a read error may explain. V is TRBV19 and J is TRBJ2-5, with 8 positions matching TRBD1. Germline-derived CDR1 and CDR2 are LNHDA and SQIVND (reference sequence). The CDR3 runs 13 residues. CDR3: CASSSRGREAQYF. CDR3 bases: TGTGCCAGTAGTTCCAGGGGGCGAGAGGCCCAGTACTTC.

This clonotype showed up just once. This chain uses TRBV9 with TRBJ1-1; D is ambiguous. CDR3 length: 14 residues. CDR1 is SGDLS, CDR2 YYNGEE, per germline. Trimming removed 4 bases from V and 2 bases from J, with 12 bases in between. The CDR3 DNA is TGTGCCAGCAGCCTCCTCGAGGCTAACACTGAAGCTTTCTTT. As protein: CASSLLEANTEAFF. Together with reference TRBV9 and TRBJ1-1, the CDR3 gives the full variable domain: DSGVTQTPKHLITATGQRVTLRCSPRSGDLSVYWYQQSLDQGLQFLIQYYNGEERAKGNILERFSAQQFPDLHSELNLSSLELGDSALYFCASSLLEANTEAFFGQGTRLTVV.

V gene TRBV9 combines with J gene TRBJ2-7; D may be TRBD1 (7 bases). Germline-derived CDR1 and CDR2 are SGDLS and YYNGEE. The CDR3 extends over 15 amino acids. V lost 4 bases and J lost 3, with 17 bases in between. The CDR3 DNA reads as TGTGCCAGCAGCAAAGGAGGGGGCCTCATCTACGAGCAGTACTTC. It encodes CASSKGGGLIYEQYF.

This clonotype was found many times. The rearrangement uses TRBV29-1 and TRBJ1-2; D is unresolved. V was trimmed by 0 bases and J by 5 bases, leaving 10 bases between them. Germline assignment: CDR1 SQVTM and CDR2 ANQGSEA. There are 13 residues in the CDR3. The CDR3 DNA sequence: TGCAGCGTTGAAGATCCTTTCGGATATGGCTACACCTTC. As protein: CSVEDPFGYGYTF. Together with reference TRBV29-1 and TRBJ1-2, the CDR3 gives the full variable domain: SAVISQKPSRDICQRGTSLTIQCQVDSQVTMMFWYRQQPGQSLTLIATANQGSEATYESGFVIDKFPISRPNLTFSTLTVSNMSPEDSSIYLCSVEDPFGYGYTFGSGTRLTVV.

In its sample, this clonotype was seen many times. The chain joins TRBV7-2 to TRBJ2-2; 7 bases line up with TRBD2. CDR1 and CDR2 from the germline V gene are SGHTA and FQGNSA. The CDR3 sequence is 16 residues long. Unmatched junction bases numbered 5, after V lost 3 bases and J lost 1 base. This CDR3 reads CASSFSAGKNTGELFF. CDR3 DNA: TGTGCCAGCAGCTTCTCAGCGGGGAAGAACACCGGGGAGCTGTTTTTT.

The rearrangement joins TRBV7-2 to TRBJ1-6; 9 bases align to TRBD1. The ends lost 3 bases at V and 7 bases at J; junction bases unmatched: 7. The CDR3 is 16 residues long. From germline, CDR1 is SGHTA and CDR2 FQGNSA. CDR3 in DNA: TGTGCCAGCAGCTTGACCCAGGACAGGGGCAATTCACCCCTCCACTTT. It yields the protein CASSLTQDRGNSPLHF.

This sequence joins TRBV15 and TRBJ2-5; no firm D call. The end of the DNA aligns better with TRBJ2-1, so the J call may be wrong. The germline gives CDR1 LNHNV, CDR2 YYDKDF (reference sequence). The CDR3 consists of 13 residues. The CDR3 region is CATSRSSFNEQFF. In DNA form, the CDR3 reads TGTGCCACCAGCAGATCGTCGTTCAATGAGCAGTTCTTC.

The rearrangement uses TRBV10-3 and TRBJ2-7; D unresolved. Deletions cut 9 bases from V and 3 bases from J, with 18 bases between. Germline CDR1 ENHRY, CDR2 SYGVKD. This CDR3 is 14 amino acids long. CDR3 amino acids: CAIKESSDLYEQYF. The CDR3, as DNA: TGTGCCATAAAAGAAAGTTCGGACCTCTACGAGCAGTACTTC.

A word on this clonotype: Compared with germline, one end of the junction differs, possibly owing to a read error. This chain connects TRBV12-3 or TRBV12-4 to TRBJ2-1; D gene ambiguous. This CDR3 spans 13 amino acids. CDR3 bases: TGTGCCAGCAGGCCAGATCTCACGAATGGGCAGTTCTTC. It specifies CASRPDLTNGQFF.

This clonotype came up many times. The V and J genes are TRBV10-3 and TRBJ2-7; 12 bases are a match to TRBD2. The germline V gene encodes CDR1 ENHRY and CDR2 SYGVKD. Trimming removed 3 bases from V and 4 bases from J; junction bases left unmatched: 4. The CDR3 covers 15 residues. The CDR3 protein is CAISEGLAGNYEQYF. The CDR3 region has the DNA TGTGCCATCAGTGAAGGACTAGCGGGAAATTACGAGCAGTACTTC.

This clonotype appeared once. The chain is built from TRBV6-2 or TRBV6-3 and TRBJ2-7; 10 nucleotides agree with TRBD2. Trimming at V came to 4 bases and at J to 3 bases, leaving 9 bases not matched to a gene. The CDR3 is 16 residues long. CDR1 MNHEY and CDR2 SVGEGT come from the germline V gene. The CDR3 DNA follows: TGTGCCAGCAGTTCGACCTCTAGCGGGAGATACTACGAGCAGTACTTC. Protein: CASSSTSSGRYYEQYF.

This clonotype was seen at least ten times. CDR3 sequence reads: CASSQQGFGSPLHF. In DNA, the CDR3 is TGTGCCAGCAGCCAACAGGGGTTTGGTTCACCCCTCCACTTT. The rearrangement joins TRBV7-2 to TRBJ1-6, with 7 nucleotides matching TRBD1. The CDR3 length is 14 residues. V shed 5 bases, J shed 9 bases, and the junction held 7 bases outside the gene matches. Germline CDR1 SGHTA, CDR2 FQGNSA. Supplemented by reference TRBV7-2 and TRBJ1-6, the full variable domain reads GAGVSQSPSNKVTEKGKDVELRCDPISGHTALYWYRQSLGQGLEFLIYFQGNSAPDKSGLPSDRFSAERTGGSVSTLTIQRTQQEDSAVYLCASSQQGFGSPLHFGNGTRLTVT.

V and J are TRBV20-1 and TRBJ1-3, with no clear D. From germline, CDR1 is DFQATT and CDR2 SNEGSKA (reference sequence). This CDR3 is 16 amino acids long. V lost 6 bases and J 4 bases, leaving 22 bases between the germline ends. CDR3 amino acids: CSANLPKRGSGNTIYF. DNA for the CDR3: TGCAGTGCCAATTTACCCAAGCGGGGATCGGGAAACACCATATATTTT.

The V gene is TRBV20-1, the J gene TRBJ2-2; TRBD1 matches 7 bases. Germline CDR1 and CDR2: DFQATT and SNEGSKA (reference sequence). CDR3 length: 15 residues. Germline trimming cut 3 bases from V and 4 bases from J; bases unmatched to any gene: 8. CDR3 sequence (DNA): TGCAGTGCTAGCGGAAGACAGGGCGGCACCGGGGAGCTGTTTTTT. It encodes CSASGRQGGTGELFF.

This clonotype was picked up many times. The V call is TRBV9, the J call TRBJ1-3; D is ambiguous. The CDR3 is 14 amino acids. The V end was cut by 0 bases, the J end by 1 base, with 5 bases between. Looked up from germline, CDR1 is SGDLS and CDR2 is YYNGEE. This CDR3 is CASSVDGSGNTIYF. CDR3 nucleotide sequence: TGTGCCAGCAGCGTAGACGGTTCTGGAAACACCATATATTTT.

The table lists this clonotype with many counts. The J gene is TRBJ2-7, the V gene TRBV7-9; D is uncertain. Germline CDR1 and CDR2: SEHNR and FQNEAQ (reference sequence). CDR3 length: 14 residues. Deletions cut 5 bases from V and 4 bases from J, with 15 bases between. CDR3 in amino acids: CASSAFGRSYEQYF. The CDR3 coding sequence is TGTGCCAGCAGCGCGTTTGGCAGAAGTTACGAGCAGTACTTC.

The chain recombines TRBV7-3 with TRBJ2-7, with D perhaps matching TRBD1 (6 bases). The germline gives CDR1 SGHTA, CDR2 FQGTGA. The germline V and J ends were trimmed by 6 bases and 4 bases, with 13 bases remaining between them. CDR3 length equals 13 residues. This chain's CDR3 is CASSRNREYEQYF. CDR3 nucleotide sequence: TGTGCCAGCAGTAGGAACAGGGAGTACGAGCAGTACTTC.

The chain employs TRBV4-2 and TRBJ2-5, with 8 bases lining up with TRBD2. Germline V gene data show CDR1 as LGHNA and CDR2 as YNFKEQ. The CDR3 runs to 16 residues. V lost 1 base to trimming and J lost 5 bases; unmatched junction nucleotides: 9. The CDR3 spells CASSQASRLAYETQYF. CDR3 nucleotide sequence: TGTGCCAGCAGCCAAGCTTCGCGACTAGCGTATGAGACCCAGTACTTC.

In its sample, this clonotype was seen a few times. V is TRBV11-2 and J is TRBJ2-7; 9 bases fit TRBD2. Germline V gene sequence: CDR1 SGHAT, CDR2 FQNNGV. The J segment lost 5 bases and the V segment lost 10 bases, leaving 12 bases of the junction unmatched. This CDR3 spans 14 amino acids. The CDR3 sequence is CATRPGLASHEQYF. CDR3 nucleotides: TGTGCCACCCGACCGGGACTAGCTTCCCACGAGCAGTACTTC.

This clonotype was observed many times. The chain carries TRBV7-9 and TRBJ2-7; D might be TRBD2 (7 bases). The V end was cut by 1 base, the J end by 11 bases, with 12 bases between. This CDR3 comprises 12 residues. Germline CDR1 SEHNR, CDR2 FQNEAQ (reference sequence). The DNA of the CDR3 is TGTGCCAGCAGCTTAGATGGGAGGGGGAAGTACTTC. Its protein product is CASSLDGRGKYF.

This clonotype showed up just a few times. This rearrangement joins TRBV6-1 to TRBJ1-1; no definite D call. CDR1 MNHNS and CDR2 SASEGT come from the germline V gene. The V and J ends lost 9 bases and 1 base respectively, with 24 bases between them. The CDR3 consists of 17 residues. CDR3 bases: TGTGCCAGGGGAGTCAAGGGCAGGTGGTCGGAGAACACTGAAGCTTTCTTT. As protein: CARGVKGRWSENTEAFF.